The 30 T cell receptor beta chains below come from one sample, sequenced in a study of T cells in Graves' hyperthyroidism and ophthalmopathy. RNA transcripts were the template for amplifying TCR beta CDR3 regions. First-round RT-PCR of the TCR CDR3 relied on the HTBI primer set. MiXCR, run by TCRdb on the multiplex PCR reads, gives a single entry per CDR3 protein. This table holds around 620,000 distinct CDR3 sequences, about a sixth found once. Sequencing was carried out using blood. All receptors derive from a young woman with Graves' hyperthyroidism.

Ten or more counts support this clonotype. The chain employs TRBV29-1 and TRBJ2-1, with 8 bases identical to TRBD2. With 4 bases clipped from V and 1 base from J, the junction kept 6 bases outside the gene matches. Germline V gives CDR1 SQVTM, CDR2 ANQGSEA. The CDR3 contains 15 residues. The CDR3 here is CSVALAGHSYNEQFF. The CDR3 bases are TGCAGCGTTGCGCTAGCGGGCCATTCCTACAATGAGCAGTTCTTC.

The genes are TRBV6-2 or TRBV6-3 and TRBJ1-2; TRBD1 might be the D (5 bases). Germline loops: CDR1 MNHEY, CDR2 SVGEGT. The CDR3 totals 13 residues. V lost 6 bases and J lost 7, with 15 bases in between. The CDR3 DNA sequence: TGTGCCAGCAGACGACAACCGAGGGGTGGCTACACCTTC. It is translated as CASRRQPRGGYTF.

This clonotype was found once. This may be a read error, as it is one base from a much larger clone. The CDR3 is CTSRTGSHEQYF. The CDR3 DNA follows: TGTACCAGCAGGACAGGGTCCCACGAGCAGTACTTC. V is TRBV6-1 and J is TRBJ2-7, with TRBD1 matching over 8 bases. The CDR3 consists of 12 residues. Germline V gene sequence: CDR1 MNHNS, CDR2 SASEGT.

In its sample, this clonotype was seen many times. The chain carries TRBV11-3 and TRBJ2-1, with TRBD2 matching 9 bases. Trimming cost V 0 bases and J 7 bases; bases outside gene matches: 7. The CDR3 runs 16 residues. CDR1 and CDR2 from the germline V gene are SGHNT and YENEEA. CDR3 nucleotides: TGTGCCAGCAGCTTAGATGCGGCGGGAGGGGGGAATGAGCAGTTCTTC. Translated, it gives CASSLDAAGGGNEQFF. Variable domain in full (rest from reference TRBV11-3 and TRBJ2-1): EAGVVQSPRYKIIEKKQPVAFWCNPISGHNTLYWYLQNLGQGPELLIRYENEEAVDDSQLPKDRFSAERLKGVDSTLKIQPAELGDSAVYLCASSLDAAGGGNEQFFGPGTRLTVL.

This clonotype has more than one count but fewer than ten. The junction departs from the called germline gene at one end, perhaps through a read error. The chain couples TRBV28 to TRBJ2-2; a possible D gene is TRBD2 (5 bases). The CDR3 runs to 14 residues. Per the germline V gene, CDR1 is MDHEN and CDR2 is SYDVKM. This chain's CDR3 is CASSLRISTGEPFF. The CDR3 region has the DNA TGTGCCAGCAGTTTGCGAATATCCACCGGGGAGCCGTTTTTT.

The V gene is TRBV4-1, the J gene TRBJ1-2; D remains unclear. Germline CDR1 MGHRA, CDR2 YSYEKL. V was shortened by 7 bases and J by 3 bases, with 18 bases between the two germline ends. The CDR3 runs 15 residues. As DNA, the CDR3 is TGCGCCAGCACCCTCTCCGGACGGTCAGACTATGGCTACACCTTC. It is translated as CASTLSGRSDYGYTF.

With respect to this clonotype: This may arise from a read error, as a much more abundant clone is one base away. The chain links TRBV5-5 to TRBJ2-2; D is possibly TRBD1 (5 bases). The CDR3 extends over 15 amino acids. Per germline, CDR1 SGHKS and CDR2 YYEKEE (reference sequence). V lost 7 bases to trimming and J lost 3 bases, with 16 bases between them. In DNA, the CDR3 is TGTGCCAGCTGCTCCCGACAGACCGACACCGGGGAGCTGTTTTTT. Protein sequence: CASCSRQTDTGELFF.

V gene TRBV6-2 or TRBV6-3 combines with J gene TRBJ2-5; 11 bases fit TRBD2. This CDR3 is built from 16 residues. CDR1 and CDR2 (germline): MNHEY, SVGEGT. V was clipped by 6 bases and J by 9 bases; unmatched bases: 15. This CDR3 reads CASRLSGTSGRRAQYF. The DNA of the CDR3 is TGTGCCAGCAGACTATCCGGGACTAGCGGTCGGAGGGCCCAGTACTTC.

This chain uses TRBV12-3 or TRBV12-4 with TRBJ1-5, with 7 bases matching TRBD1. With 5 bases clipped from V and 4 bases from J, the junction kept 8 bases outside the gene matches. There are 15 residues in the CDR3. The CDR3 coding sequence is TGTGCCAGCAGTCCGGTAACAGGGGCGAATCAGCCCCAGCATTTT. As protein: CASSPVTGANQPQHF.

This clonotype was recorded many times. This chain joins TRBV11-2 and TRBJ2-7, with TRBD2 matching over 8 bases. Germline V gene sequence: CDR1 SGHAT, CDR2 FQNNGV. The CDR3 is 14 amino acids. Losses at the gene ends were 5 bases for V and 4 bases for J; bases not matched to a gene: 7. The CDR3 coding sequence is TGTGCCAGCAGCACCGGGACTAGGCCGTACGAGCAGTACTTC. Protein product: CASSTGTRPYEQYF.

Comments on this clonotype: A much larger clone lies a single base off, so this may be a read error. This chain joins TRBV20-1 and TRBJ2-7, with unresolved D. Germline V lookup: CDR1 DFQATT, CDR2 SNEGSKA (reference sequence). This CDR3 is built from 12 residues. Between the trimmed V and J ends, which lost 5 bases and 0 bases, there was a span of 8 bases. This CDR3 is CSAPCSSYEQYF. In nucleotides, the CDR3 is TGCAGTGCTCCCTGTAGCTCCTACGAGCAGTACTTC.

This chain uses TRBV6-4 with TRBJ1-2, with TRBD1 identical over 9 bases. The V and J ends lost 3 bases and 6 bases, in that order; junction bases with no gene match: 8. The CDR3 is made up of 15 amino acids. Germline assignment: CDR1 MRHNA and CDR2 SNTAGT. DNA for the CDR3: TGTGCCAGCAGTGAAACCCCGGGACAGGGTAATGGCTACACCTTC. It is translated as CASSETPGQGNGYTF.

This clonotype has only a few counts. Germline is not matched at one junction end, which may reflect a read error. CDR3 nucleotides: TGTGCCAGCAGTTACGGGAGCGGGAACGCCGGGGAGCTGTTTTTT. It encodes CASSYGSGNAGELFF. The rearrangement links TRBV6-5 to TRBJ2-2; the match to TRBD2 covers 7 bases. The CDR3 has 15 amino acids. Germline CDR1 reads MNHEY; CDR2 reads SVGAGI.

In this sample, this clonotype turned up many times. V and J are TRBV24-1 and TRBJ2-1; TRBD2 matches at 14 bases. There are 18 residues in the CDR3. The germline CDR1 and CDR2 sequences are KGHDR and SFDVKD. J was trimmed by 11 bases and V by 1 base; bases with no gene match: 12. CDR3 protein: CATSDLSEGTSGSYKQFF. CDR3 nucleotides: TGTGCCACCAGTGATTTATCCGAAGGGACTAGCGGGAGTTATAAGCAGTTCTTC.

This clonotype has just a few counts. CDR3 amino acids: CASSSMTSGRYQETQYF. The CDR3 DNA is TGTGCCAGCAGTTCAATGACTAGCGGGAGGTACCAAGAGACCCAGTACTTC. The chain uses TRBV27 and TRBJ2-5; 13 bases agree with TRBD2. J gave up 0 bases and V 4 bases, and 5 bases lay outside the gene matches. This CDR3 has 17 amino acids. Germline lookup yields CDR1 MNHEY and CDR2 SMNVEV (reference sequence).

This chain connects TRBV11-2 to TRBJ1-2; D not certain. This CDR3 has 13 amino acids. V was cut by 1 base and J by 5 bases, with 8 bases left in between. From germline, CDR1 is SGHAT and CDR2 FQNNGV. The CDR3 DNA sequence: TGTGCCAGCAGCTTAGTGACTGGTTATGGCTACACCTTC. Encoded protein: CASSLVTGYGYTF.

The table lists this clonotype with many counts. The rearrangement uses TRBV28 and TRBJ1-4, with D unclear. This CDR3 is built from 12 residues. CDR1 is MDHEN, CDR2 SYDVKM, per germline. V was pared by 3 bases and J by 7 bases, with 6 bases between. CDR3 residues: CASSFRAEKLFF. The CDR3 nucleotides are TGTGCCAGCAGTTTTAGGGCTGAAAAACTGTTTTTT.

This clonotype was found a few times. The rearrangement uses TRBV20-1 and TRBJ2-3; 8 nucleotides align to TRBD2. CDR1 and CDR2 from the germline V gene are DFQATT and SNEGSKA (reference sequence). J was trimmed by 2 bases and V by 5 bases; bases with no gene match: 9. This CDR3 contains 15 residues. The CDR3 sequence: CSASLLAALTDTQYF. In nucleotides, the CDR3 is TGCAGTGCTTCCCTACTAGCGGCCCTCACAGATACGCAGTATTTT.

Ten or more counts support this clonotype. Here the CDR3 DNA reads TGTGCCAGCAGCGGTAGTCTAGCGGGCTCCTACAATGAGCAGTTCTTC. This codes for CASSGSLAGSYNEQFF. The chain uses TRBV9 and TRBJ2-1; 8 nucleotides align to TRBD2. The CDR3 runs 16 residues. Germline V CDR1 and CDR2: SGDLS, YYNGEE. After removal of 3 bases from V and 0 bases from J, the junction contained 5 bases not matched to a gene.

This clonotype was detected many times. The chain joins TRBV12-3 or TRBV12-4 to TRBJ1-1; no clear D gene. The CDR3 has 12 residues. V was clipped by 5 bases and J by 8 bases, with 12 bases between them. CDR3 in amino acids: CASSPGRPEAFF. DNA for the CDR3: TGTGCCAGCAGTCCCGGACGCCCGGAAGCTTTCTTT.

A few counts support this clonotype. V gene TRBV5-6 combines with J gene TRBJ1-1, with D possibly matching TRBD1 (6 bases). This CDR3 region has 16 residues. CDR1 and CDR2 from the germline V gene are SGHDT and YYEEEE. Trimming removed 5 bases at V and 0 bases at J, with 17 bases between. The CDR3 loop reads CASSYDRRFLNTEAFF. For the CDR3, the DNA is TGTGCCAGCAGTTATGACAGGAGATTCCTGAACACTGAAGCTTTCTTT.

This clonotype was seen more than once but under ten times. The chain uses TRBV28 and TRBJ1-2; D not resolved. Germline-derived CDR1 and CDR2 are MDHEN and SYDVKM. The CDR3 loop spans 15 amino acids. V dropped 7 bases and J dropped 3 bases, with 18 bases sitting between them. For the CDR3, the DNA is TGTGCCAGCACCCCTATCTCGGAAGACTACTATGGCTACACCTTC. It is translated as CASTPISEDYYGYTF.

This chain links TRBV4-1 with TRBJ1-1, with a weak D call TRBD1 (5 bases). Germline V gives CDR1 MGHRA, CDR2 YSYEKL. Trimming stripped 5 bases from V and 2 bases from J, with 15 bases between. CDR3 length: 15 residues. CDR3 sequence reads: CASSFGQTSNTEAFF. The CDR3 DNA sequence: TGCGCCAGCAGCTTCGGACAAACATCCAACACTGAAGCTTTCTTT.

This clonotype was recorded at least ten times. The chain recombines TRBV29-1 with TRBJ2-3, with D perhaps matching TRBD2 (5 bases). Germline assignment: CDR1 SQVTM and CDR2 ANQGSEA. V was clipped by 1 base and J by 2 bases, with 19 bases between them. CDR3 length: 17 residues. Here the CDR3 DNA reads TGCAGCGTTGAAGTGCCAATGATGGACTCTTTCACAGATACGCAGTATTTT. It specifies CSVEVPMMDSFTDTQYF.

This clonotype came up a few times. The V call is TRBV6-1, the J call TRBJ1-2; 7 bases map to TRBD1. CDR3 size: 12 residues. CDR1 is MNHNS and CDR2 is SASEGT in the germline V gene. J was trimmed by 9 bases and V by 6 bases; bases with no gene match: 7. CDR3 residues: CASRKTGRSYTF. Here the CDR3 DNA reads TGTGCCAGCAGAAAGACAGGGCGGAGCTACACCTTC.

This clonotype was picked up a small number of times. CDR3 region: CASSWPPSYEQYF. In DNA, the CDR3 is TGTGCCAGCAGTTGGCCACCTTCCTACGAGCAGTACTTC. This sequence joins TRBV28 and TRBJ2-7; D is unresolved. V dropped 4 bases and J dropped 1 base, with 8 bases sitting between them. The germline V gene encodes CDR1 MDHEN and CDR2 SYDVKM. This CDR3 is 13 amino acids long.

This clonotype was picked up many times. CDR3 region: CASSYTLAGGFEQYF. In nucleotides, the CDR3 is TGTGCCAGCAGTTACACACTAGCGGGGGGATTCGAGCAGTACTTC. The V gene is TRBV6-6, the J gene TRBJ2-7, with 12 bases that match TRBD2. Germline V gene sequence: CDR1 MNHNY, CDR2 SVGAGI (reference sequence). The CDR3 is 15 residues long. Trimming at V came to 2 bases and at J to 6 bases, leaving 5 bases not matched to a gene.

The chain carries TRBV9 and TRBJ2-1; D is perhaps TRBD2 (6 bases). Germline CDR1 and CDR2: SGDLS and YYNGEE. The CDR3 extends over 14 amino acids. The V end lost 3 bases, the J end lost 4 bases, and 11 bases lay between the germline ends. CDR3 sequence: CASSARDFYNEQFF. The CDR3 DNA reads TGTGCCAGCAGCGCGCGGGACTTTTACAATGAGCAGTTCTTC.

J is TRBJ2-3 and V is TRBV5-1, with no clear D. Germline-derived CDR1 and CDR2 are SGHRS and YFSETQ. This CDR3 region has 15 residues. V lost 1 base, J lost 1 base, and 10 bases lay in between. The CDR3 coding sequence is TGCGCCAGCAGCTTGACAGTTTTTGGCACAGATACGCAGTATTTT. The encoded protein is CASSLTVFGTDTQYF.

This chain connects TRBV29-1 to TRBJ2-2; the D is unclear. CDR1 SQVTM and CDR2 ANQGSEA come from the germline V gene. The CDR3 runs to 10 residues. V lost 6 bases and J 5 bases, leaving 4 bases between the germline ends. CDR3 coding DNA: TGCAGCGTCCGGACCGGGGAGCTGTTTTTT. This sequence encodes CSVRTGELFF.